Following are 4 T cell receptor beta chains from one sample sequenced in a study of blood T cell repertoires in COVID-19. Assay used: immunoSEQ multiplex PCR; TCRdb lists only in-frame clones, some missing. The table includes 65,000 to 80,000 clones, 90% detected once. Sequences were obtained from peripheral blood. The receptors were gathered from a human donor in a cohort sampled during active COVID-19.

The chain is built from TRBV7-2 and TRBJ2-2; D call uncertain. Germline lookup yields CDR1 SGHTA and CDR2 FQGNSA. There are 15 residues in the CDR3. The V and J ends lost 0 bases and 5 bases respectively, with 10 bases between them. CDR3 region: CASSLARSVTGELFF. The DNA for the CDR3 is TGTGCCAGCAGCTTAGCGAGGTCTGTTACCGGGGAGCTGTTTTTT.

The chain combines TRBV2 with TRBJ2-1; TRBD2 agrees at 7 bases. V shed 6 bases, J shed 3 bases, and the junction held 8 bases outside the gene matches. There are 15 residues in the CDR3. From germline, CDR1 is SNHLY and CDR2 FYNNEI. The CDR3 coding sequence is TGTGCCAGCAGGCAGGGCGGGAGTTTCTACAATGAGCAGTTCTTC. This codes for CASRQGGSFYNEQFF.

This CDR3 reads CASTSPANPYEQYF. The CDR3, as DNA: TGTGCCAGCACCTCCCCAGCGAATCCCTACGAGCAGTACTTC. The genes are TRBV7-2 and TRBJ2-7; the D is unclear. The germline gives CDR1 SGHTA, CDR2 FQGNSA. The CDR3 has 14 residues. Trimming cost V 7 bases and J 2 bases, with 15 bases left between them.

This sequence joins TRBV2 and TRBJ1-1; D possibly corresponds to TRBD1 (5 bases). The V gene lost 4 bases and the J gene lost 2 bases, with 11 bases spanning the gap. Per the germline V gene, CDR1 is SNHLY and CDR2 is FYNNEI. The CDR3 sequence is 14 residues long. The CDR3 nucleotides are TGTGCCAGCAGTGTGGTAGACAGAAACACTGAAGCTTTCTTT. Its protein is CASSVVDRNTEAFF.